This T cell receptor beta chain was observed in a study of cytomegalovirus exposure and HLA in healthy donors. 13 Jbeta primers and 60 Vbeta primers were used for the PCR. The method was immunoSEQ multiplex PCR; TCRdb's version includes in-frame clones alone and lacks a portion of them. The repertoire consists of 100,000 or so clones, with roughly three quarters occurring once and the leading ten covering around 5.1%. Overall study findings and caveats: Later analysis identified a missense DCLRE1C variant that was linked to TCR beta V- and J-gene trimming. In an earlier analysis, about 87% or about 30%: the productive usage of most TCR beta V segments. Investigators reported 150 to 200 TCR beta chains as tied to cytomegalovirus.

This CDR3 comprises 15 residues. Germline V gene lookup returns CDR1 SGHAT and CDR2 FQNNGV. The V end was cut by 2 bases, the J end by 4 bases, with 14 bases between. This clone was counted only a few times. Antigen: not known. The rearrangement links TRBV11-2 to TRBJ2-5; TRBD1 might be the D (5 bases). The sequencing sample was made of PBMCs. The receptor was isolated from a male donor in good health and CMV-seronegative. The CDR3 DNA sequence: TGTGCCAGCAGCTTACAGGGCGTAGGTGTAGAGACCCAGTACTTC. This sequence encodes CASSLQGVGVETQYF.